This T cell receptor beta chain emerged from a study of neurological immune-mediated disorders. In the case of this clonotype: What it binds is unknown. At one end the junction does not follow the germline gene, possibly because of a read error.

Study outcomes and limitations: Phylogenetic grouping put 18 of 34 multiple sclerosis patients' repertoires into one related-CDR3 cluster, a possible signature. Private repertoires in all groups were suggested by the finding that expanded clones across subjects shared no CDR3 amino acid sequences.

The study built unsorted libraries from 2 million PBMCs kept at -80 C. CDR3 length: 14 residues. Germline V gives CDR1 MNHEY, CDR2 SVGAGI. 5'RACE employing 10-nucleotide random UMIs yielded the cDNA. TCRdb reanalysed the 5' RACE reads using MiXCR and keeps one entry per CDR3 protein. The sample has about 65,000 distinct CDR3 sequences, over 4% seen once. This clonotype originated in a man in his fifties or sixties with multiple sclerosis. V and J are TRBV6-5 and TRBJ1-5; the D gene is possibly TRBD1 (6 bases). The specimen was PBMCs. The CDR3 bases are TGTGCCAGCAGCGAACGGACAGCCGGGCAGCCCCAGAATTTT. It encodes CASSERTAGQPQNF.